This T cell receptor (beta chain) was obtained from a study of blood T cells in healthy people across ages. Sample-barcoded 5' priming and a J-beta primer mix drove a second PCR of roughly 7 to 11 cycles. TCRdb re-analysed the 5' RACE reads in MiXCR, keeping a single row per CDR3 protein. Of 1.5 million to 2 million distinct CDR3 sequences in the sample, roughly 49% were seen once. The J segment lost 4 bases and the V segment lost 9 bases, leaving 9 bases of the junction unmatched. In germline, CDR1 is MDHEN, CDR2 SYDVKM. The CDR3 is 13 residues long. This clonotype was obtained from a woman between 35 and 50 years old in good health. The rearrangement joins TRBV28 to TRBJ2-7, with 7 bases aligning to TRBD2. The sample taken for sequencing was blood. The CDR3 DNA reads TGTGCCAGTATCGGGAGGAGGGAATACGAGCAGTACTTC. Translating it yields CASIGRREYEQYF.